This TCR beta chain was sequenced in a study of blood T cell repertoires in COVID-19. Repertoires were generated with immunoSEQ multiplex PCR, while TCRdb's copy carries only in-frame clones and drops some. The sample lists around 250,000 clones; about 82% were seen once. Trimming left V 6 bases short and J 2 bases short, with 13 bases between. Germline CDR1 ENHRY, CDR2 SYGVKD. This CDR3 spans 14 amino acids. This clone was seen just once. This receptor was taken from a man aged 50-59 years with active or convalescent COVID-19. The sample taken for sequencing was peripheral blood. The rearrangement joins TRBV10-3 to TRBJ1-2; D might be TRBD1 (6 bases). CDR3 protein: CAISPYRENYGYTF. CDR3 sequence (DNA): TGTGCCATCAGCCCCTACAGGGAGAACTATGGCTACACCTTC.